The clone carrying this T cell receptor beta chain turned up a few times. The data belong to a study of T-cell reconstitution after alpha-beta-depleted transplantation in children. Unique molecular identifiers were used to barcode this TCRbeta library. MiXCR, run by TCRdb on the PCR reads, gives a single entry per CDR3 protein. The sample lists about 500,000 distinct CDR3 sequences; approximately 29% were seen once. The input for sequencing was PBMCs from the stem cell graft donor, taken from the stem cell graft. The sequence was obtained from a human donor who donated a stem cell graft to a child with aplastic anemia.

Written as DNA, the CDR3 is TGTGCCAGCAGCTCGCTCCCCCAGCGGGAGGGGGCCGGGGAGCTGTTTTTT. Amino acids: CASSSLPQREGAGELFF. V usage is TRBV7-9 and J usage is TRBJ2-2, with 10 bases identical to TRBD2. J gave up 6 bases and V 4 bases, and 11 bases lay outside the gene matches. This CDR3 is built from 17 residues. Looked up from germline, CDR1 is SEHNR and CDR2 is FQNEAQ (reference sequence).